These 16 T cell receptor beta chains originate from one sample sequenced in a study of Ad26.COV2.S vaccination and SARS-CoV-2 variants. This table comes from immunoSEQ multiplex PCR, and its TCRdb copy is limited to in-frame clones, with some not included. Of 440,000 or so clones listed, 80% to 95% are singletons. The treatment denotes: about 20 received Ad26.COV2.S at low or high dose, single or two shots; 5 received placebo; per-sample allocation not given. Specimens were obtained on day 63 following the first vaccine or placebo injection. The sequenced sample was peripheral blood, obtained in a trial of Ad26.COV2.S vaccine versus placebo. The receptors here all came from a person aged 18-65 years who received the Ad26.COV2.S COVID-19 vaccine or a placebo.

This clone was observed a single time. The chain links TRBV27 to TRBJ1-5; D is possibly TRBD1 (5 bases). This CDR3 spans 15 amino acids. The ends were cut back, 2 bases at V and 2 bases at J, with 10 bases in the middle. In germline, CDR1 is MNHEY, CDR2 SMNVEV (reference sequence). This chain's CDR3 is CASSLAGKGNQPQHF. CDR3 nucleotides: TGTGCCAGCAGTTTAGCAGGGAAGGGCAATCAGCCCCAGCATTTT.

The CDR3 nucleotides read TGTGCCATCAGTGAGTCGCGGGTTAGCCGTAATGAAAAACTGTTTTTT. It yields the protein CAISESRVSRNEKLFF. V and J are TRBV10-3 and TRBJ1-4, with D uncertain. The germline V gene encodes CDR1 ENHRY and CDR2 SYGVKD. CDR3 size: 16 residues. The ends were cut back, 0 bases at V and 4 bases at J, with 12 bases in the middle.

The genes are TRBV25-1 and TRBJ1-4; D perhaps matches TRBD1 (5 bases). CDR1 is MGHDK and CDR2 is SYGVNS in the germline V gene. There are 14 residues in the CDR3. V was shortened by 5 bases and J by 5 bases, with 12 bases between the two germline ends. The CDR3 sequence: CASSSPEGNEKLFF. The CDR3 nucleotides are TGTGCCAGCAGTTCTCCGGAGGGGAATGAAAAACTGTTTTTT.

The chain carries TRBV14 and TRBJ2-7; no clear D. In germline, CDR1 is SGHDN, CDR2 FVKESK. The CDR3 runs 13 residues. Trimming removed 1 base at V and 5 bases at J, with 9 bases between. The CDR3 DNA sequence: TGTGCCAGCAGCCAAGTAATCCGGAACGAGCAGTACTTC. Translated, it gives CASSQVIRNEQYF.

This clone showed up just once. V usage is TRBV7-9 and J usage is TRBJ2-3; D is perhaps TRBD2 (5 bases). The CDR3 extends over 16 amino acids. V was cut by 5 bases and J by 0 bases, with 15 bases left in between. Germline CDR1 reads SEHNR; CDR2 reads FQNEAQ (reference sequence). The CDR3 region has the DNA TGTGCCAGCAGCCACCTCATATCGGGGAGCACAGATACGCAGTATTTT. Protein sequence: CASSHLISGSTDTQYF.

The chain links TRBV10-3 to TRBJ2-1, with 9 bases identical to TRBD2. Germline CDR1 and CDR2: ENHRY and SYGVKD. This CDR3 comprises 13 residues. With V trimmed by 8 bases and J by 5 bases, 4 bases remained unmatched. CDR3 sequence: CAIAGTSNNEQFF. The DNA for the CDR3 is TGTGCCATCGCTGGGACTAGCAACAATGAGCAGTTCTTC.

CDR3 residues: CASRKAGGPNEQFF. The DNA for the CDR3 is TGTGCCAGCAGAAAAGCGGGAGGTCCCAATGAGCAGTTCTTC. This sequence joins TRBV27 and TRBJ2-1; 9 positions agree with TRBD2. The CDR3 runs 14 residues. V trimming: 6 bases; J trimming: 6 bases; junction bases outside the gene matches: 6. In germline, CDR1 is MNHEY, CDR2 SMNVEV (reference sequence).

The chain recombines TRBV5-1 with TRBJ2-3, with 13 bases fitting TRBD2. The V and J ends lost 2 bases and 5 bases, in that order; junction bases with no gene match: 8. The CDR3 has 17 residues. Per the germline V gene, CDR1 is SGHRS and CDR2 is YFSETQ. The CDR3 protein is CASSFSGTSGIRDTQYF. In DNA form, the CDR3 reads TGCGCCAGCAGCTTCTCCGGGACTAGCGGGATTAGAGATACGCAGTATTTT.

This clone was seen once. The gene calls are TRBV15 and TRBJ1-1; perhaps TRBD1 as D (6 bases). Looked up from germline, CDR1 is LNHNV and CDR2 is YYDKDF (reference sequence). The CDR3 is made up of 13 amino acids. The V and J ends lost 7 bases and 4 bases respectively, with 13 bases between them. The CDR3 region has the DNA TGTGCCACCATCGGGGAGGGGGGCACTGAAGCTTTCTTT. This gives the protein CATIGEGGTEAFF.

The CDR3 DNA reads as TGTGCCACCAGTGACCTAGGACTAGCGGCCAATGAGCAGTTCTTC. It codes for CATSDLGLAANEQFF. The genes are TRBV24-1 and TRBJ2-1; 10 bases align to TRBD2. There are 15 residues in the CDR3. After removal of 4 bases from V and 6 bases from J, the junction contained 5 bases not matched to a gene. Germline CDR1 reads KGHDR; CDR2 reads SFDVKD.

The chain has TRBV27 and TRBJ2-7; a weak D match, TRBD1 (5 bases). CDR1 is MNHEY, CDR2 SMNVEV, per germline (reference sequence). The CDR3 is 13 amino acids. Trimming shortened V by 8 bases and J by 2 bases, and 13 bases separated the two germline ends. CDR3 sequence reads: CASSRRQTYEQYF. The CDR3 DNA reads as TGTGCCAGCTCCCGAAGACAGACCTACGAGCAGTACTTC.

The chain has TRBV6-5 and TRBJ1-1; D possibly corresponds to TRBD1 (6 bases). Germline V gives CDR1 MNHEY, CDR2 SVGAGI. The CDR3 spans 13 residues. Trimming stripped 5 bases from V and 3 bases from J, with 10 bases between. Written as DNA, the CDR3 is TGTGCCAGCAGTCCAAGGGGGGACACTGAAGCTTTCTTT. Translating gives CASSPRGDTEAFF.

The rearrangement links TRBV6-1 to TRBJ2-5; either TRBD1 or TRBD2 may fit D (5 bases each). Trimming removed 5 bases from V and 2 bases from J, with 12 bases in between. Germline CDR1 MNHNS, CDR2 SASEGT. The CDR3 length is 14 residues. The CDR3 loop reads CASSYEGSQETQYF. In DNA form, the CDR3 reads TGTGCCAGCAGTTATGAGGGGAGTCAAGAGACCCAGTACTTC.

This clone was counted between two and nine times. The chain links TRBV19 to TRBJ2-1; a possible D gene is TRBD2 (6 bases). Between the trimmed V and J ends, which lost 3 bases and 4 bases, there was a span of 13 bases. The CDR3 totals 15 residues. Germline CDR1 is LNHDA and CDR2 is SQIVND (reference sequence). The CDR3 is CASSIQASAYNEQFF. The CDR3 nucleotides are TGTGCCAGTAGTATTCAGGCTAGCGCTTACAATGAGCAGTTCTTC. The full variable domain, completed using reference TRBV19 and TRBJ2-1, is DGGITQSPKYLFRKEGQNVTLSCEQNLNHDAMYWYRQDPGQGLRLIYYSQIVNDFQKGDIAEGYSVSREKKESFPLTVTSAQKNPTAFYLCASSIQASAYNEQFFGPGTRLTVL.

This clone appeared once. The chain has TRBV7-3 and TRBJ2-5; possible D gene TRBD1, 6 bases. Trimming removed 5 bases at V and 9 bases at J, with 16 bases between. CDR1 is SGHTA, CDR2 FQGTGA, per germline. This CDR3 contains 13 residues. The CDR3 DNA follows: TGTGCCAGCAGCCCCACAATATCAGGGGCCCAGTACTTC. Protein sequence: CASSPTISGAQYF.

This clone has only one observation. The chain recombines TRBV6-5 with TRBJ2-1; 12 bases map to TRBD2. Germline loops: CDR1 MNHEY, CDR2 SVGAGI. This CDR3 has 15 amino acids. Trimming took 6 bases from V and 8 from J; bases not matched to a gene: 8. The CDR3 loop reads CASSLLAGGGHEQFF. CDR3 sequence (DNA): TGTGCCAGCAGCTTACTAGCGGGAGGCGGGCATGAGCAGTTCTTC.